Shown below are 7 T cell receptor beta chains from a single sample sequenced in a study of shared clonotypes between healthy human individuals. Clones were read by immunoSEQ multiplex PCR, and TCRdb kept only the in-frame ones, dropping some. The sample gives over 1.5 million clones, 95% to 99% of which show up once; about 0.42% is in the top ten. The sample taken for sequencing was naive CD4+ T cells sorted from blood. Subset: CD45RA+ positively selected. The receptor set was obtained from a man aged 30 to 39 in good health.

The chain uses TRBV2 and TRBJ1-1, with a tentative D call TRBD1 (5 bases). CDR1 SNHLY and CDR2 FYNNEI come from the germline V gene. V was shortened by 7 bases and J by 11 bases, with 14 bases between the two germline ends. This CDR3 comprises 11 residues. Written as DNA, the CDR3 is TGTGCCAGCATTCTCGGGGGTGGTGCTTTCTTT. It codes for CASILGGGAFF.

This sequence joins TRBV5-4 and TRBJ1-2; D unresolved. The V gene's germline CDR1 is SGHNT and CDR2 YYREEE (reference sequence). The V and J ends lost 0 bases and 5 bases respectively, with 8 bases between them. The CDR3 covers 13 residues. CDR3: CASSLATTYGYTF. CDR3 coding DNA: TGTGCCAGCAGCTTGGCGACCACTTATGGCTACACCTTC.

V gene TRBV7-8 combines with J gene TRBJ2-5, with 8 positions matching TRBD2. The CDR3 covers 18 residues. Trimming at V came to 5 bases and at J to 5 bases, leaving 19 bases not matched to a gene. Germline CDR1 is SGHVS and CDR2 is FQNEAQ. CDR3 coding DNA: TGTGCCAGCAGCCATTCAGGGAGCGGGGGCGGAGGTGGGGAGACCCAGTACTTC. Protein: CASSHSGSGGGGGETQYF.

The chain recombines TRBV12-5 with TRBJ1-2, with a possible D match to TRBD1 (6 bases). The ends were cut back, 0 bases at V and 6 bases at J, with 20 bases in the middle. Per the germline V gene, CDR1 is LGHNT and CDR2 is FRNRAP. This CDR3 spans 17 amino acids. In nucleotides, the CDR3 is TGTGCTAGTGGTTTGGTTCCCCCCGGGACAACCGGCGATGGCTACACCTTC. This encodes CASGLVPPGTTGDGYTF.

The chain uses TRBV7-9 and TRBJ2-5; D remains ambiguous. The germline V gene encodes CDR1 SEHNR and CDR2 FQNEAQ (reference sequence). This CDR3 contains 14 residues. Trimming removed 4 bases from V and 5 bases from J, with 14 bases in between. As DNA, the CDR3 is TGTGCCAGCAGCTCTACCGTGGGTTTCGAGACCCAGTACTTC. Its protein is CASSSTVGFETQYF.

The rearrangement uses TRBV18 and TRBJ2-1, with TRBD2 matching 13 bases. CDR3 length: 19 residues. Germline V lookup: CDR1 KGHSH, CDR2 LQKENI. Germline trimming cut 5 bases from V and 6 bases from J; bases unmatched to any gene: 16. The CDR3 protein is CASSTLSATGTSGINEQFF. The DNA for the CDR3 is TGTGCCAGCTCAACGCTCTCGGCAACCGGGACTAGCGGGATCAATGAGCAGTTCTTC.

The J gene is TRBJ2-1, the V gene TRBV6-1, with 7 bases lining up with TRBD2. The germline V gene has CDR1 MNHNS and CDR2 SASEGT. The CDR3 length is 16 residues. V dropped 2 bases and J dropped 8; count of bases not matched to a gene: 12. DNA for the CDR3: TGTGCCAGCAGTGAACTTGTGGCGGGAGTTAGGTATGAGCAGTTCTTC. It encodes CASSELVAGVRYEQFF.